The 29 T cell receptor beta chains in this list originate from one sample, sequenced in a study of CD8 T cells in Susac syndrome. Random hexamers primed reverse transcription of about 0.45 to 1 ug RNA. Via MiXCR, TCRdb re-called the immunoSEQ multiplex PCR reads, giving one row per CDR3 protein. This sample has 180,000 or so distinct CDR3 sequences, with about 93% found just once. Sequencing was performed on CD4+ T cells from PBMCs. These receptors were collected from a human donor in good health.

This chain joins TRBV30 and TRBJ2-5, with D perhaps matching TRBD1 or TRBD2 (5 bases each). Germline V gene data show CDR1 as GTSNPN and CDR2 as SVGIG (reference sequence). The V end lost 3 bases, the J end lost 4 bases, and 12 bases lay between the germline ends. The length of the CDR3 is 13 residues. The CDR3 DNA is TGTGCCTGGAGCCCTAGGGGACCAGAGACCCAGTACTTC. Its protein product is CAWSPRGPETQYF.

This clonotype was counted only a few times. The chain recombines TRBV15 with TRBJ2-5, with 8 bases aligning to TRBD2. V shed 9 bases, J shed 5 bases, and the junction held 14 bases outside the gene matches. The CDR3 length is 15 residues. Germline loops: CDR1 LNHNV, CDR2 YYDKDF (reference sequence). This chain's CDR3 is CATGREGRGEETQYF. The CDR3 coding sequence is TGTGCCACTGGACGGGAGGGAAGGGGTGAGGAGACCCAGTACTTC.

The chain is built from TRBV3-1 and TRBJ2-5, with TRBD2 identical over 8 bases. CDR1 is LGHDT and CDR2 is YNNKEL in the germline V gene (reference sequence). This CDR3 is built from 14 residues. The J segment lost 2 bases and the V segment lost 4 bases, leaving 3 bases of the junction unmatched. Here the CDR3 reads CASSRRGGQETQYF. CDR3 in DNA: TGTGCCAGCAGCCGCCGGGGGGGACAAGAGACCCAGTACTTC.

The chain joins TRBV5-6 to TRBJ1-2; 8 bases map to TRBD1. There are 13 residues in the CDR3. V lost 3 bases and J lost 10; bases outside the gene matches: 8. The germline V gene encodes CDR1 SGHDT and CDR2 YYEEEE. CDR3 loop: CASSSGTGYDYTF. As DNA, the CDR3 is TGTGCCAGCAGCTCCGGGACAGGCTACGACTACACCTTC. Full variable domain (missing parts from reference TRBV5-6 and TRBJ1-2): DAGVTQSPTHLIKTRGQQVTLRCSPKSGHDTVSWYQQALGQGPQFIFQYYEEEERQRGNFPDRFSGHQFPNYSSELNVNALLLGDSALYLCASSSGTGYDYTFGSGTRLTVV.

The chain has TRBV4-2 and TRBJ1-6; D is uncertain. V lost 0 bases, J lost 9 bases, and 21 bases lay in between. Germline V CDR1 and CDR2: LGHNA, YNFKEQ. This CDR3 has 18 residues. CDR3 region: CASSQEAGSSALRSPLHF. The CDR3 region has the DNA TGTGCCAGCAGCCAAGAAGCAGGATCCTCAGCGTTGCGTTCACCCCTCCACTTT.

The J gene is TRBJ1-2, the V gene TRBV7-2; D is uncertain. CDR3 length: 13 residues. CDR1 SGHTA and CDR2 FQGNSA come from the germline V gene. Trimming left V 3 bases short and J 8 bases short, with 13 bases between. The CDR3 coding sequence is TGTGCCAGCAGCTTCTCCGGCGCTGAGGGCTACACCTTC. Protein: CASSFSGAEGYTF.

This sequence joins TRBV27 and TRBJ1-1; D unclear. The CDR3 is made up of 12 amino acids. Per the germline V gene, CDR1 is MNHEY and CDR2 is SMNVEV (reference sequence). With 6 bases removed from V and 0 bases from J, the gap between germline ends came to 5 bases. This CDR3 reads CASRRVNTEAFF. In DNA, the CDR3 is TGTGCCAGCAGGAGGGTGAACACTGAAGCTTTCTTT.

This chain connects TRBV20-1 to TRBJ2-7; the D gene is possibly TRBD1 (6 bases). Germline values: CDR1 DFQATT, CDR2 SNEGSKA (reference sequence). Trimming pared 7 bases from V and 5 bases from J, leaving 18 bases between. The CDR3 is made up of 13 amino acids. Here the CDR3 DNA reads TGCAGTGTGGAGGAGTACAGGGACCACGAGCAGTACTTC. Residues: CSVEEYRDHEQYF.

The chain links TRBV7-3 to TRBJ2-1, with TRBD2 matching over 8 bases. From germline, CDR1 is SGHTA and CDR2 FQGTGA. CDR3 length equals 15 residues. V was pared by 5 bases and J by 7 bases, with 10 bases of the junction left unmatched. CDR3 in amino acids: CASSPLAGPRNEQFF. In nucleotides, the CDR3 is TGTGCCAGCAGCCCGTTAGCGGGGCCCCGAAATGAGCAGTTCTTC.

This chain uses TRBV18 with TRBJ2-7; 10 bases agree with TRBD1. V trimming: 1 base; J trimming: 6 bases; junction bases outside the gene matches: 0. Germline CDR1 KGHSH, CDR2 LQKENI. The CDR3 runs 13 residues. DNA of the CDR3: TGTGCCAGCTCACCACGGGACAGGGGCGAGCAGTACTTC. Protein product: CASSPRDRGEQYF. Filled out from reference TRBV18 and TRBJ2-7, the complete variable domain reads NAGVMQNPRHLVRRRGQEARLRCSPMKGHSHVYWYRQLPEEGLKFMVYLQKENIIDESGMPKERFSAEFPKEGPSILRIQQVVRGDSAAYFCASSPRDRGEQYFGPGTRLTVT.

V is TRBV20-1 and J is TRBJ2-7; D gene uncertain. Germline V CDR1 and CDR2: DFQATT, SNEGSKA (reference sequence). This CDR3 comprises 13 residues. Trimming shortened V by 3 bases and J by 2 bases, and 11 bases separated the two germline ends. CDR3 DNA sequence: TGCAGTGCTAGGGCGAGTCCCGCCTACGAGCAGTACTTC. As protein: CSARASPAYEQYF.

The chain combines TRBV5-1 with TRBJ1-2; TRBD1 might be the D (5 bases). The germline V and J ends were trimmed by 0 bases and 0 bases, with 9 bases remaining between them. This CDR3 contains 15 residues. CDR1 is SGHRS, CDR2 YFSETQ, per germline. The CDR3 DNA is TGCGCCAGCAGCTTGGTGGCAGGGACTAACTATGGCTACACCTTC. Protein: CASSLVAGTNYGYTF.

The genes are TRBV15 and TRBJ2-1; 7 nucleotides match TRBD2. Germline lookup yields CDR1 LNHNV and CDR2 YYDKDF (reference sequence). The length of the CDR3 is 13 residues. Trimming cost V 0 bases and J 14 bases; bases outside gene matches: 7. CDR3 amino acids: CATSRDRVTSEFF. CDR3 bases: TGTGCCACCAGCAGAGATCGGGTTACTAGCGAGTTCTTC.

The chain joins TRBV6-5 to TRBJ2-5, with D perhaps being TRBD1 or TRBD2 (5 bases each). CDR3 length equals 15 residues. Germline lookup yields CDR1 MNHEY and CDR2 SVGAGI. Trimming shortened V by 6 bases and J by 5 bases, and 19 bases separated the two germline ends. Here the CDR3 DNA reads TGTGCCAGCAGATCGGGACGGTCCCTTGGCGAGACCCAGTACTTC. As protein: CASRSGRSLGETQYF.

The V call is TRBV12-3 or TRBV12-4, the J call TRBJ2-3, with 7 nucleotides matching TRBD1. Germline trimming cut 5 bases from V and 3 bases from J; bases unmatched to any gene: 5. This CDR3 spans 14 amino acids. The CDR3 loop reads CASSRPGQTDTQYF. The CDR3 DNA sequence: TGTGCCAGCAGTCGTCCGGGACAGACAGATACGCAGTATTTT.

The V gene is TRBV6-2 or TRBV6-3, the J gene TRBJ2-7, with D hard to call. The CDR3 spans 12 residues. Germline V gene sequence: CDR1 MNHEY, CDR2 SVGEGT. Deletions cut 8 bases from V and 6 bases from J, with 14 bases between. CDR3 coding DNA: TGTGCCAGCTGCGACCGCCTCCCCGAGCAGTACTTC. It is translated as CASCDRLPEQYF.

This chain joins TRBV29-1 and TRBJ2-3, with 7 bases matching TRBD2. The germline V gene has CDR1 SQVTM and CDR2 ANQGSEA. The junction had 10 bases not matched to a gene; V was cut back by 3 bases and J by 4 bases. The CDR3 is 15 amino acids. CDR3 region: CSVDFLAGRADTQYF. CDR3 DNA sequence: TGCAGCGTTGACTTCCTTGCGGGGAGGGCAGATACGCAGTATTTT.

V gene TRBV18 combines with J gene TRBJ2-3, with D possibly TRBD2 on 6 matching bases. The CDR3 is 15 residues long. Trimming left V 3 bases short and J 1 base short, with 11 bases between. Germline V lookup: CDR1 KGHSH, CDR2 LQKENI. The CDR3 here is CASSPRKRGTDTQYF. CDR3 sequence (DNA): TGTGCCAGCTCACCCAGAAAGCGGGGCACAGATACGCAGTATTTT.

J is TRBJ2-5 and V is TRBV7-2, with 7 bases aligning to TRBD1. Germline CDR1 SGHTA, CDR2 FQGNSA. The junction had 7 bases not matched to a gene; V was cut back by 5 bases and J by 1 base. The CDR3 totals 15 residues. The CDR3 bases are TGTGCCAGCAGCCAATTGGGACAGTCCCAAGAGACCCAGTACTTC. It yields the protein CASSQLGQSQETQYF.

For this clonotype: At one end the junction does not follow the germline gene, possibly because of a read error. The rearrangement uses TRBV24-1 and TRBJ2-3; 7 nucleotides match TRBD1. The CDR3 is made up of 16 amino acids. The germline gives CDR1 KGHDR, CDR2 SFDVKD. CDR3 nucleotide sequence: TGTGCCGCCAGTGATCAACAGGGGAAAGACACAGATACGCAGTATTTT. Protein: CAASDQQGKDTDTQYF.

V usage is TRBV12-3 or TRBV12-4 and J usage is TRBJ1-5, with D possibly being TRBD1 (5 bases). V dropped 5 bases and J dropped 4 bases, with 9 bases sitting between them. The CDR3 covers 13 residues. In DNA form, the CDR3 reads TGTGCCAGCAGTAAAAGGGGTAATCAGCCCCAGCATTTT. It yields the protein CASSKRGNQPQHF.

The chain joins TRBV20-1 to TRBJ1-5; TRBD1 might be the D (5 bases). The length of the CDR3 is 16 residues. From germline, CDR1 is DFQATT and CDR2 SNEGSKA (reference sequence). V gave up 2 bases and J gave up 0 bases, with 14 bases separating them. The CDR3 loop reads CSARSQTDYSNQPQHF. The DNA of the CDR3 is TGCAGTGCTAGAAGCCAGACAGATTATAGCAATCAGCCCCAGCATTTT.

This chain uses TRBV2 with TRBJ1-2; 8 nucleotides agree with TRBD1. Trimming at V came to 6 bases and at J to 8 bases, leaving 5 bases not matched to a gene. Germline lookup yields CDR1 SNHLY and CDR2 FYNNEI. The CDR3 runs to 12 residues. The CDR3 nucleotides are TGTGCCAGCAGATGGACAGGGAGCGGCTACACCTTC. It is translated as CASRWTGSGYTF.

CDR3 bases: TGCAGTGCTAGCGGCGACAGGGGACGGGACAATGAGCAGTTCTTC. This sequence encodes CSASGDRGRDNEQFF. The chain has TRBV20-1 and TRBJ2-1, with 8 bases identical to TRBD1. Trimming at V came to 3 bases and at J to 5 bases, leaving 9 bases not matched to a gene. Germline CDR1 reads DFQATT; CDR2 reads SNEGSKA (reference sequence). CDR3 length equals 15 residues.

V is TRBV28 and J is TRBJ1-5; D is perhaps TRBD1 (5 bases). Germline CDR1 reads MDHEN; CDR2 reads SYDVKM. V was trimmed by 7 bases and J by 0 bases, leaving 16 bases between them. The CDR3 spans 16 residues. CDR3 region: CASTNYRDLSNQPQHF. The CDR3 DNA sequence: TGTGCCAGCACCAACTACCGGGACCTTAGCAATCAGCCCCAGCATTTT.

The chain combines TRBV4-3 with TRBJ1-6; TRBD1 is a possible D gene (6 bases). The CDR3 spans 17 residues. Germline CDR1 LGHNA, CDR2 YSLEER. With 0 bases removed from V and 7 bases from J, the gap between germline ends came to 16 bases. This CDR3 reads CASSQEPTGQSNSPLHF. CDR3 DNA: TGCGCCAGCAGCCAAGAGCCAACCGGACAGTCGAATTCACCCCTCCACTTT.

The chain carries TRBV7-2 and TRBJ2-7, with a weak D call TRBD1 (6 bases). Germline CDR1 is SGHTA and CDR2 is FQGNSA. The CDR3 extends over 15 amino acids. V was shortened by 3 bases and J by 6 bases, with 18 bases between the two germline ends. Here the CDR3 reads CASSFTGTTSSEQYF. DNA of the CDR3: TGTGCCAGCAGCTTTACCGGGACAACCAGCTCCGAGCAGTACTTC.

The rearrangement links TRBV30 to TRBJ1-1; D uncertain. V shed 5 bases and J shed 0 bases, with 10 bases lying between them. Germline-derived CDR1 and CDR2 are GTSNPN and SVGIG (reference sequence). The CDR3 loop spans 13 amino acids. The CDR3 is CAWGKAMNTEAFF. CDR3 nucleotides: TGTGCCTGGGGCAAGGCGATGAACACTGAAGCTTTCTTT.

The gene calls are TRBV19 and TRBJ2-1; TRBD2 agrees at 8 bases. CDR1 is LNHDA and CDR2 is SQIVND in the germline V gene (reference sequence). V was clipped by 4 bases and J by 6 bases; unmatched bases: 8. The length of the CDR3 is 15 residues. The CDR3 bases are TGTGCCAGTAGTACGGGGGGGCCTCTCCTCAATGAGCAGTTCTTC. It encodes CASSTGGPLLNEQFF.